This T cell receptor (beta chain) was retrieved from a study of T-cell reconstitution after alpha-beta-depleted transplantation in children. The library targeted TCRbeta and was prepared with unique molecular identifiers. Via MiXCR, TCRdb re-called the PCR reads, giving one row per CDR3 protein. The repertoire holds more than 200,000 distinct CDR3 sequences, more than 20% seen once, with roughly 2.6% in the top ten. The CDR3 consists of 11 residues. V lost 6 bases, J lost 7 bases, and 5 bases stayed unmatched. Germline V gene sequence: CDR1 SQVTM, CDR2 ANQGSEA. This clonotype was found a few times. Its target is unknown. Findings and caveats of the study: High day-60 TCRbeta diversity in some patients came from surviving recipient T cells and thymic progenitors.

This material consisted of PBMCs, taken before TCRalphabeta/CD19-depleted stem cell transplant. This clonotype was obtained from a girl aged 2 to 9 with Fanconi anemia, due to receive a stem cell transplant. The rearrangement uses TRBV29-1 and TRBJ1-1, with TRBD1 matching 7 bases. CDR3 sequence: CSVARTGEAFF. In nucleotides, the CDR3 is TGCAGCGTCGCAAGGACAGGTGAAGCTTTCTTT.